What follows describes a single T cell receptor beta chain. A junction end diverges from the germline sequence, so it may reflect a read error. The sample comes from a study of blood T cell repertoires in COVID-19. About the research overall: The samples span acute and convalescent COVID-19 from the United States, Italy and Spain.

Authors' processing steps: The authors estimated nucleated cell counts from reference gene primer amplification. Profiling relied on immunoSEQ multiplex PCR, and the TCRdb table lists in-frame clones only, not all of them. That table furnishes V, J and clone size, whereas the DNA furnished D and trimming. This sample has over 50,000 clones, with 85% to 90% found just once. The germline V gene encodes CDR1 SSHAT and CDR2 FNYEAQ (reference sequence). The CDR3 is made up of 15 amino acids. The V call is TRBV7-7, the J call TRBJ2-3, with 7 bases matching TRBD2. This receptor was obtained from a human donor in a cohort sampled during active COVID-19. The sequencing sample was made of peripheral blood. Here the CDR3 DNA reads TGTGCTAGCAGCTTAAAAGGAGCGGGATCAGATACGCAGTATTTT. Translated: CASSLKGAGSDTQYF.